Shown below are 30 T cell receptor beta chains from a single sample sequenced in a study of cytomegalovirus exposure and HLA in healthy donors (dated 2017 in TCRdb). Preparation of the library involved the immunoSEQ multiplex PCR assay. For the multiplex PCR, a mixture combining 60 forward primers for TCR Vbeta segments and 13 reverse primers for TCR Jbeta segments was used. The table comes from immuneACCESS by way of TCRdb, which keeps in-frame sequences with V and J called. Part of the clones is missing from these tables; in studies checked, under half for an unresolved V gene and the rest for unknown reasons. The table for this sample records under 200,000 clones. The ten largest clones take up 6.5% of the sample. Input material: PBMCs. These receptors were obtained from a man aged 25 to 40 in good health and CMV-seronegative.

This chain uses TRBV5-4 with TRBJ1-6; TRBD1 might be the D (5 bases). CDR1 is SGHNT, CDR2 YYREEE, per germline (reference sequence). CDR3 length equals 14 residues. Trimming pared 3 bases from V and 8 bases from J, leaving 12 bases between. The DNA for the CDR3 is TGTGCCAGCAGCTCTGACAGCTTTGATTCACCCCTCCACTTT. Translated: CASSSDSFDSPLHF.

For this clone: The identical CDR3 is also encoded by other nucleotide sequences in the sample. V is TRBV4-1 and J is TRBJ2-2; the D gene is possibly TRBD2 (6 bases). Germline-derived CDR1 and CDR2 are MGHRA and YSYEKL. The CDR3 totals 17 residues. V was clipped by 4 bases and J by 2 bases, with 17 bases between them. The CDR3 protein is CASSRGWGEINTGELFF. CDR3 bases: TGCGCCAGCAGCCGGGGTTGGGGGGAGATAAACACCGGGGAGCTGTTTTTT.

The gene calls are TRBV14 and TRBJ2-2; D not certain. Germline values: CDR1 SGHDN, CDR2 FVKESK. The CDR3 extends over 13 amino acids. V lost 4 bases and J lost 14, with 17 bases in between. The chain's CDR3 is CASSPDLVFGLFF. The CDR3 DNA sequence: TGTGCCAGCAGCCCAGACCTAGTATTCGGCCTGTTTTTT.

J is TRBJ2-1 and V is TRBV4-2, with TRBD2 as a possible D gene (5 bases). CDR3 size: 15 residues. With 1 base removed from V and 7 bases from J, the gap between germline ends came to 14 bases. Germline loops: CDR1 LGHNA, CDR2 YNFKEQ. In DNA form, the CDR3 reads TGTGCCAGCAGCCAAGTCCAACTAGGTTCGAATGAGCAGTTCTTC. Translation: CASSQVQLGSNEQFF.

Note on this clone: The sample holds other DNA sequences that translate to the same CDR3. This chain uses TRBV7-2 with TRBJ1-2; tentative D call: TRBD1 (6 bases). Trimming removed 5 bases at V and 2 bases at J, with 9 bases between. Germline V CDR1 and CDR2: SGHTA, FQGNSA. The CDR3 consists of 13 residues. The CDR3 reads CASSPDRNYGYTF. DNA of the CDR3: TGTGCCAGCAGCCCCGACAGGAACTATGGCTACACCTTC.

The chain employs TRBV7-3 and TRBJ2-3, with D unclear. The CDR3 covers 12 residues. CDR1 SGHTA and CDR2 FQGTGA come from the germline V gene. Trimming removed 4 bases from V and 2 bases from J, with 4 bases in between. The CDR3 DNA is TGTGCCAGCAGCTCCTCCACAGATACGCAGTATTTT. Residues: CASSSSTDTQYF.

V and J are TRBV6-1 and TRBJ2-3; maybe TRBD2 (5 bases). Trimming left V 10 bases short and J 2 bases short, with 7 bases between. The CDR3 has 11 residues. Germline CDR1 is MNHNS and CDR2 is SASEGT. The CDR3, as DNA: TGTGCCACCGGACTCACAGATACGCAGTATTTT. Translating gives CATGLTDTQYF.

The rearrangement uses TRBV19 and TRBJ2-1; TRBD2 agrees at 8 bases. The junction had 12 bases not matched to a gene; V was cut back by 7 bases and J by 7 bases. There are 15 residues in the CDR3. Germline values: CDR1 LNHDA, CDR2 SQIVND (reference sequence). CDR3 in DNA: TGTGCCAGTATTGGCGGGACTCCGGGGGGGAATGAGCAGTTCTTC. The encoded protein is CASIGGTPGGNEQFF.

The chain recombines TRBV29-1 with TRBJ2-5; TRBD1 matches 8 bases. V dropped 6 bases and J dropped 3; count of bases not matched to a gene: 6. Germline-derived CDR1 and CDR2 are SQVTM and ANQGSEA. The CDR3 extends over 13 amino acids. CDR3 loop: CSVRGQVKETQYF. The DNA for the CDR3 is TGCAGCGTGAGGGGACAGGTCAAAGAGACCCAGTACTTC.

This chain joins TRBV5-1 and TRBJ2-7, with D possibly being TRBD1 (6 bases). Trimming removed 3 bases from V and 3 bases from J, with 28 bases in between. The CDR3 has 19 amino acids. Germline V gene lookup returns CDR1 SGHRS and CDR2 YFSETQ. Here the CDR3 DNA reads TGCGCCAGCAGCTCCAAAGTTCTCGGACAGTCGAAGAATTTCTACGAGCAGTACTTC. It specifies CASSSKVLGQSKNFYEQYF.

The J gene is TRBJ2-7, the V gene TRBV4-3, with TRBD1 matching 7 bases. CDR3 length: 15 residues. Unmatched junction bases numbered 7, after V lost 0 bases and J lost 5 bases. Germline V gene data show CDR1 as LGHNA and CDR2 as YSLEER. CDR3: CASSQETGFGNEQYF. The CDR3 DNA follows: TGCGCCAGCAGCCAAGAGACAGGGTTTGGGAACGAGCAGTACTTC.

The chain combines TRBV25-1 with TRBJ1-2; TRBD1 matches 8 bases. CDR3 length: 14 residues. Germline CDR1 reads MGHDK; CDR2 reads SYGVNS. V shed 1 base, J shed 7 bases, and the junction held 5 bases outside the gene matches. In DNA, the CDR3 is TGTGCCAGCAGTGAATTCGACAGGGGACGTGGCTACACCTTC. Encoded protein: CASSEFDRGRGYTF.

The chain joins TRBV29-1 to TRBJ1-2, with 7 bases identical to TRBD1. J lost 3 bases, V lost 4 bases, and 2 bases had no gene match. The germline V gene has CDR1 SQVTM and CDR2 ANQGSEA. The CDR3 length is 12 residues. The CDR3 here is CSVATGDYGYTF. In DNA form, the CDR3 reads TGCAGCGTTGCCACAGGGGACTATGGCTACACCTTC.

The chain has TRBV5-6 and TRBJ1-1; D remains unclear. CDR3 length equals 12 residues. Germline CDR1 is SGHDT and CDR2 is YYEEEE. The V and J ends lost 2 bases and 1 base respectively, with 3 bases between them. Written as DNA, the CDR3 is TGTGCCAGCAGCTTCCGGAACACTGAAGCTTTCTTT. Translation gives CASSFRNTEAFF.

The genes are TRBV6-1 and TRBJ2-1; TRBD2 matches 8 bases. From germline, CDR1 is MNHNS and CDR2 SASEGT. This CDR3 region has 15 residues. Trimming cost V 4 bases and J 8 bases; bases outside gene matches: 10. DNA of the CDR3: TGTGCCAGCAGTGGTGCGGGGGGCGGGTCCGATGAGCAGTTCTTC. Encoded protein: CASSGAGGGSDEQFF.

The V gene is TRBV9, the J gene TRBJ1-3; maybe TRBD1 (6 bases). Germline V gives CDR1 SGDLS, CDR2 YYNGEE. The CDR3 runs 15 residues. The ends were cut back, 6 bases at V and 0 bases at J, with 13 bases in the middle. The CDR3 bases are TGTGCCAGCACAAGGGGGTCGGGCTCTGGAAACACCATATATTTT. Amino acids: CASTRGSGSGNTIYF.

This chain connects TRBV13 to TRBJ2-4, with 9 bases lining up with TRBD1. The V segment lost 4 bases and the J segment 2 bases; nucleotides outside the gene matches: 9. CDR3 length: 17 residues. Per germline, CDR1 PRHDT and CDR2 FYEKMQ (reference sequence). The CDR3 region is CASSSTGTGWSKNIQYF. CDR3 bases: TGTGCCAGCAGCTCAACCGGGACAGGGTGGTCCAAAAACATTCAGTACTTC. Filled out from reference TRBV13 and TRBJ2-4, the complete variable domain reads AAGVIQSPRHLIKEKRETATLKCYPIPRHDTVYWYQQGPGQDPQFLISFYEKMQSDKGSIPDRFSAQQFSDYHSELNMSSLELGDSALYFCASSSTGTGWSKNIQYFGAGTRLSVL.

This chain uses TRBV5-1 with TRBJ1-5; tentative D call: TRBD1 (5 bases). V dropped 3 bases and J dropped 6 bases, with 10 bases sitting between them. Looked up from germline, CDR1 is SGHRS and CDR2 is YFSETQ. This CDR3 comprises 13 residues. In DNA form, the CDR3 reads TGCGCCAGCAGCTATGACGGGGGTCAGCCCCAGCATTTT. This codes for CASSYDGGQPQHF.

V and J are TRBV5-1 and TRBJ1-4; tentatively, D is TRBD1 (5 bases). The CDR3 sequence is 14 residues long. Trimming took 2 bases from V and 4 from J, leaving 9 bases between them. The V gene's germline CDR1 is SGHRS and CDR2 YFSETQ. CDR3 loop: CASSFGGINEKLFF. The CDR3, as DNA: TGCGCCAGCAGCTTCGGGGGGATTAATGAAAAACTGTTTTTT.

This chain uses TRBV5-1 with TRBJ1-2, with 11 bases aligning to TRBD1. The junction had 12 bases not matched to a gene; V was cut back by 0 bases and J by 5 bases. Germline assignment: CDR1 SGHRS and CDR2 YFSETQ. The CDR3 loop spans 18 amino acids. This chain's CDR3 is CASSLATTAGTGGYGYTF. CDR3 nucleotide sequence: TGCGCCAGCAGCTTGGCCACAACCGCCGGGACAGGGGGGTATGGCTACACCTTC.

The J gene is TRBJ1-5, the V gene TRBV5-8; D not resolved. Trimming removed 4 bases at V and 14 bases at J, with 10 bases between. Germline lookup yields CDR1 SGHTS and CDR2 YDEGEE. CDR3 size: 10 residues. The chain's CDR3 is CASSREQKHF. The DNA for the CDR3 is TGTGCCAGCAGCCGAGAACAGAAGCATTTT. Full variable domain (outside the CDR3, taken from reference TRBV5-8 and TRBJ1-5): EAGVTQSPTHLIKTRGQQATLRCSPISGHTSVYWYQQALGLGLQFLLWYDEGEERNRGNFPPRFSGRQFPNYSSELNVNALELEDSALYLCASSREQKHFGDGTRLSIL.

The J gene is TRBJ1-3, the V gene TRBV28; 7 bases match TRBD1. V dropped 5 bases and J dropped 0; count of bases not matched to a gene: 4. Germline-derived CDR1 and CDR2 are MDHEN and SYDVKM. The CDR3 totals 15 residues. The CDR3 here is CASSPGTASGNTIYF. DNA for the CDR3: TGTGCCAGCAGTCCCGGGACAGCCTCTGGAAACACCATATATTTT.

The J gene is TRBJ2-1, the V gene TRBV30, with D maybe TRBD2 (6 bases). V lost 4 bases, J lost 2 bases, and 15 bases lay in between. Germline V gives CDR1 GTSNPN, CDR2 SVGIG (reference sequence). This CDR3 has 15 residues. The CDR3 sequence is CAWTVGLSPYNEQFF. The DNA of the CDR3 is TGTGCCTGGACCGTGGGACTTTCTCCCTACAATGAGCAGTTCTTC.

The CDR3 DNA sequence: TGTGCCAGCAGCTCGGGACAGCAAGAGACCCAGTACTTC. Translating gives CASSSGQQETQYF. The chain links TRBV5-6 to TRBJ2-5; TRBD1 matches at 7 bases. Germline values: CDR1 SGHDT, CDR2 YYEEEE. This CDR3 is built from 13 residues. Trimming took 3 bases from V and 2 from J; bases not matched to a gene: 1. The full variable domain, rest sourced from reference TRBV5-6 and TRBJ2-5, is DAGVTQSPTHLIKTRGQQVTLRCSPKSGHDTVSWYQQALGQGPQFIFQYYEEEERQRGNFPDRFSGHQFPNYSSELNVNALLLGDSALYLCASSSGQQETQYFGPGTRLLVL.

DNA for the CDR3: TGTGCCAGCAGCCAAGAACGGGGCTACACCTTC. This translates into CASSQERGYTF. The chain joins TRBV4-2 to TRBJ1-2, with D hard to call. The CDR3 loop spans 11 amino acids. V lost 0 bases to trimming and J lost 8 bases, with 4 bases between them. CDR1 and CDR2 from the germline V gene are LGHNA and YNFKEQ.

This chain links TRBV19 with TRBJ2-2; 8 bases line up with TRBD2. Germline lookup yields CDR1 LNHDA and CDR2 SQIVND (reference sequence). This CDR3 is 16 amino acids long. V dropped 1 base and J dropped 5; count of bases not matched to a gene: 6. The CDR3 DNA reads as TGTGCCAGTAGTATAGGAAACGGGGGGGTGACCGGGGAGCTGTTTTTT. Translating it yields CASSIGNGGVTGELFF.

This sequence joins TRBV7-2 and TRBJ2-3, with 8 bases fitting TRBD2. The CDR3 spans 14 residues. The V gene end was trimmed by 7 bases and the J gene end by 3 bases; junction bases not matched to a gene: 6. Germline loops: CDR1 SGHTA, CDR2 FQGNSA. CDR3 residues: CASKVSGVTDTQYF. The DNA for the CDR3 is TGTGCCAGCAAGGTTAGCGGGGTAACAGATACGCAGTATTTT. Looking up the rest from reference TRBV7-2 and TRBJ2-3 gives the full variable domain: GAGVSQSPSNKVTEKGKDVELRCDPISGHTALYWYRQSLGQGLEFLIYFQGNSAPDKSGLPSDRFSAERTGGSVSTLTIQRTQQEDSAVYLCASKVSGVTDTQYFGPGTRLTVL.

The V and J genes are TRBV7-2 and TRBJ2-4; 13 nucleotides agree with TRBD2. Trimming cost V 5 bases and J 5 bases; bases outside gene matches: 15. CDR3 length equals 19 residues. CDR1 is SGHTA and CDR2 is FQGNSA in the germline V gene. CDR3 loop: CASSAAGTLAGGAENIQYF. In nucleotides, the CDR3 is TGTGCCAGCAGCGCAGCGGGGACACTAGCGGGGGGGGCGGAAAACATTCAGTACTTC.

V and J are TRBV5-1 and TRBJ2-7; no clear D gene. The CDR3 extends over 14 amino acids. CDR1 SGHRS and CDR2 YFSETQ come from the germline V gene. V gave up 1 base and J gave up 0 bases, with 8 bases separating them. The DNA of the CDR3 is TGCGCCAGCAGCTTGACCTGGAGCTCCTACGAGCAGTACTTC. Translating it yields CASSLTWSSYEQYF.

This sequence joins TRBV10-3 and TRBJ2-5; 8 nucleotides line up with TRBD2. The V gene end was trimmed by 3 bases and the J gene end by 1 base; junction bases not matched to a gene: 10. CDR3 size: 17 residues. The V gene's germline CDR1 is ENHRY and CDR2 SYGVKD. This chain's CDR3 is CAISDGGGRELQETQYF. The CDR3 nucleotides are TGTGCCATCAGTGACGGGGGGGGGAGGGAACTCCAAGAGACCCAGTACTTC.